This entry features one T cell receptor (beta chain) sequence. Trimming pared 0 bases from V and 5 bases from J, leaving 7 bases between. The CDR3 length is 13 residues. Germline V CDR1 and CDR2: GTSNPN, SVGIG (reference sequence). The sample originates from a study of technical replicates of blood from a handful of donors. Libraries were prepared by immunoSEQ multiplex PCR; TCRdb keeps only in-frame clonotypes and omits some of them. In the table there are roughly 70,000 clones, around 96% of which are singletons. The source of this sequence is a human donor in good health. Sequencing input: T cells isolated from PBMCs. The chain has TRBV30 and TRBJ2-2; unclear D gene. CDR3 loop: CAWSVRSTGELFF. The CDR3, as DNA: TGTGCCTGGAGTGTACGGTCGACCGGGGAGCTGTTTTTT.